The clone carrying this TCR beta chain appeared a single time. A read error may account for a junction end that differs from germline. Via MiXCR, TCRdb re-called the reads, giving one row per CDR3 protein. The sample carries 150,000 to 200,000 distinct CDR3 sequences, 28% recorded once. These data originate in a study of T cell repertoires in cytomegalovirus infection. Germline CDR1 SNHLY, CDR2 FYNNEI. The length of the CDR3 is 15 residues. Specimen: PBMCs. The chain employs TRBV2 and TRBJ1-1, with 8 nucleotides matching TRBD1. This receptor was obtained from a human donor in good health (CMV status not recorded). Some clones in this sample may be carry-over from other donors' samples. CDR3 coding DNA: TGTGGCAGCAGGGAGGACAGGGCCGTAGACACTGAAGCTTTCTTT. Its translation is CGSREDRAVDTEAFF.